This T cell receptor beta chain was profiled in a study of blood T cell repertoires in COVID-19 (dated by TCRdb to about 2020). With regard to the full study: The collaborator samples originated in the United States, Italy and Spain and spanned the acute and convalescent phases of COVID-19. Samples came from the ongoing ImmuneRACE study (first 160 participants) plus 1,254 subjects from 6 global collaborators. Deeply sampled blood TCRbeta repertoires from subjects exposed to, actively infected with, or recovered from COVID-19 were included in the dataset. Where available, HLA class I and class II types were taken from metadata supplied by the sample provider and were not determined by assay-based typing. A de-identified subject ID, COVID-19 status, age in years and sex were almost always included in the sample metadata. The repertoires were released in a freely available public database meant as a resource for research on the immune response to SARS-CoV-2. The prospective study material was composed of cDNA or gDNA derived from T cells, B-cell-depleted T cells, or PBMCs. Broad study findings and their caveats: The amount of clinical and demographic metadata varied by source and participant and was provided uncurated.

The immunoSEQ Assay, a bias-controlled multiplex PCR, was used to amplify TCRbeta CDR3 regions from genomic DNA. The paper's processing steps were these. Nucleated cell counts per sample were estimated from amplification of reference gene primers within the assay. Sequence reads were collapsed and filtered to measure the absolute abundance of every unique TCRbeta CDR3 rearrangement. For each sample, productive Simpson clonality was calculated as the square root of Simpson's diversity index over productive rearrangements. TCRdb retrieved this table from immuneACCESS and kept in-frame rearrangements only. Not all clones are present; in checked studies, unresolved V genes account for under half, and no reason is known for the remainder. The D gene and trimming were derived from the DNA, and the V and J assignments and clone size from that table. The sample has nearly 80,000 clones on record, around 83% of them singletons. The ten top clones hold 30% to 40% of the sample.

CDR1 SGHTA and CDR2 FQGTGA were looked up in the germline V gene. Trimming leaves V shorter by 5 bases and J shorter by 4 bases, with the junction holding 3 bases beyond the gene matches. The CDR3 spans 13 residues, from the cysteine through the phenylalanine. Of all the DNA, just the CDR3 is kept, 39 bases in frame from base 1. The collaborating institutions used their own protocols to collect whole blood in K2EDTA tubes. Collaborator samples were shipped for TCRbeta analysis as frozen whole blood, isolated PBMCs, or DNA extracted from either sample type. On this clone: Its antigen is unknown. No qualities accompany the bases; no much larger clone lies one base away.

This sequence uses TRBV7-3 and TRBJ2-3, and TRBD1 matches 7 of the central bases. The specimen was peripheral blood. This clonotype originated in a woman in her sixties or seventies with acute or convalescent COVID-19. The DNA reads as follows: TGTGCCAGCAGCGCGCAGGGGGCAGATACGCAGTATTTT. Its protein is CASSAQGADTQYF.